This T cell receptor (beta chain) was identified in a study of healthy donors' naive CD4 and CD8 T cells. The CDR3 runs to 14 residues. The ends lost 4 bases at V and 2 bases at J; junction bases unmatched: 3. CDR1 SGHDT and CDR2 YYEEEE come from the germline V gene. Sorting defined naive CD4+ as CD4+CD8-CD45RO-CD45RA+ and naive CD8+ as CD8+CD4-CD45RA+CD27bright. Each TCR library used approximately 500 ng of total RNA and a linear amplification protocol. Each CDR3 protein gets one entry after TCRdb re-called the reads with MiXCR. Of roughly 200,000 distinct CDR3 sequences listed, around three quarters were seen once; the top ten hold approximately 2.5%.

The material sequenced was naive CD4+ and CD8+ T cells sorted from blood, pooled from several donors. This TCR came from a pool of human donors in good health; the sample pools cells from several healthy donors. The V and J genes are TRBV5-6 and TRBJ1-5; 7 bases are shared with TRBD1. Here the CDR3 reads CASSTGTGNQPQHF. Here the CDR3 DNA reads TGTGCCAGCAGCACTGGGACAGGCAATCAGCCCCAGCATTTT.